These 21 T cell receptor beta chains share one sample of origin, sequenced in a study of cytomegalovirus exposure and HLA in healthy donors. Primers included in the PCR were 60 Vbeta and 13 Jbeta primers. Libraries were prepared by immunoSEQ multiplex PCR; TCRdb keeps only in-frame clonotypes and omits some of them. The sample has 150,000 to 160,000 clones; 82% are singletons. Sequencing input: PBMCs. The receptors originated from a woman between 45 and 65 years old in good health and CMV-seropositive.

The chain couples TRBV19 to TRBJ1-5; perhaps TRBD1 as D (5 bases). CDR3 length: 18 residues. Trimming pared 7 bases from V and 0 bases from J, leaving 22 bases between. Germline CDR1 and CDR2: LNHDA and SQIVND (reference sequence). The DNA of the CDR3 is TGTGCCAGTACCCCTATTTTTTCGCGGGACCATAGCAATCAGCCCCAGCATTTT. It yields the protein CASTPIFSRDHSNQPQHF.

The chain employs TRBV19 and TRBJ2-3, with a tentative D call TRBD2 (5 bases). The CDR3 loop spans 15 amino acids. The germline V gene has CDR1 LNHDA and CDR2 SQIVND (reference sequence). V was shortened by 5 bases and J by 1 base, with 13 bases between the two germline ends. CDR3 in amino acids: CASSPRKGGTDTQYF. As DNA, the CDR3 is TGTGCCAGTAGTCCTCGGAAGGGAGGCACAGATACGCAGTATTTT.

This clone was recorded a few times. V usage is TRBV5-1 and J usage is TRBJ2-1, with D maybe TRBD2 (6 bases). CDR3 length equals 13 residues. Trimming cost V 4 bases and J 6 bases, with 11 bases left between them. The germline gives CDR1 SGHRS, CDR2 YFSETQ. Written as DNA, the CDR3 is TGCGCCAGCAGCCTAGGGACTGCCAATGAGCAGTTCTTC. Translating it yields CASSLGTANEQFF.

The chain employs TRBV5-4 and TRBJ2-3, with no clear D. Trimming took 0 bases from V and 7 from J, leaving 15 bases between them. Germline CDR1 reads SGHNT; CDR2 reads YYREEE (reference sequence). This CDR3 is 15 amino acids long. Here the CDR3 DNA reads TGTGCCAGCAGCTTGGAAGCAGAGACTCAGAATACGCAGTATTTT. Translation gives CASSLEAETQNTQYF.

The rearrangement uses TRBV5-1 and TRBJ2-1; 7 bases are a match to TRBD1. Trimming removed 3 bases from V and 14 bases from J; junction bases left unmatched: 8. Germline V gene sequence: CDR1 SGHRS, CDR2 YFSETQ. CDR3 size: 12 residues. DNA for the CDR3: TGCGCCAGCAGCTCGGGACAGTCTCCGAAGTTCTTC. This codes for CASSSGQSPKFF.

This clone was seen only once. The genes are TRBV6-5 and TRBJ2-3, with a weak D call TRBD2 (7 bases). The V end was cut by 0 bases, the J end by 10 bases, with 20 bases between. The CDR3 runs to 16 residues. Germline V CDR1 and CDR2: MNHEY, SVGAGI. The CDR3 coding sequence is TGTGCCAGCAGTTACTCTGGCGGGGGCGTAATAGGTCCGCAGTATTTT. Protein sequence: CASSYSGGGVIGPQYF.

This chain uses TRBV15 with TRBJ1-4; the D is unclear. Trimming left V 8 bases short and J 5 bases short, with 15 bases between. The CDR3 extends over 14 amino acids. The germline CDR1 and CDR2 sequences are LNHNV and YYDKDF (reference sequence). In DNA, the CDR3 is TGTGCCACCGCCCGGGTGGGTTTAAATGAAAAACTGTTTTTT. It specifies CATARVGLNEKLFF.

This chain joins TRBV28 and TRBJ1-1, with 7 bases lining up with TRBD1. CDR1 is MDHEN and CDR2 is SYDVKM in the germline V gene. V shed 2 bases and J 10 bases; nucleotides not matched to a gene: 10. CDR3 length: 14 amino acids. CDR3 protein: CASSLGAGGLRAFF. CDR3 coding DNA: TGTGCCAGCAGTTTAGGGGCAGGGGGATTGAGAGCTTTCTTT.

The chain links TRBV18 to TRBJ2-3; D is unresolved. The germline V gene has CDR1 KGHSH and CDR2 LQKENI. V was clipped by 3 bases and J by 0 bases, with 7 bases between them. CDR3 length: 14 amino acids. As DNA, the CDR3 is TGTGCCAGCTCACCGGAGAGGAGCACAGATACGCAGTATTTT. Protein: CASSPERSTDTQYF.

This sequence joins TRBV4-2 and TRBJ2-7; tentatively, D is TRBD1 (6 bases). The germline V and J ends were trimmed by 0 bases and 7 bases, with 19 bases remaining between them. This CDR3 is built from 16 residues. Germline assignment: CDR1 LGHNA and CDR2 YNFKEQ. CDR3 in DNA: TGTGCCAGCAGCCAAGATGGTACCTACCCCAGGGGAGAGCAGTACTTC. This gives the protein CASSQDGTYPRGEQYF.

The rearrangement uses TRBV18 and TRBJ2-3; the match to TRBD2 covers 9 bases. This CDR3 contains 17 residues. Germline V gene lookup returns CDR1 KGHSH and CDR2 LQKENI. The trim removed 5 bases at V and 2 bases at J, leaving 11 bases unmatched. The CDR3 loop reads CASSFAGGGDFTDTQYF. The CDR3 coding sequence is TGTGCCAGCTCATTCGCGGGCGGGGGGGACTTCACAGATACGCAGTATTTT.

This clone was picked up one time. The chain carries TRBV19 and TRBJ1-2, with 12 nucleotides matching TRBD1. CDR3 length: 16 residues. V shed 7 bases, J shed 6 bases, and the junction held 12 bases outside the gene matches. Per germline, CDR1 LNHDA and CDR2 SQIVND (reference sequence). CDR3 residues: CASTDQGTGGADGYTF. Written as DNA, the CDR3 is TGTGCCAGTACCGATCAGGGGACAGGGGGCGCGGATGGCTACACCTTC.

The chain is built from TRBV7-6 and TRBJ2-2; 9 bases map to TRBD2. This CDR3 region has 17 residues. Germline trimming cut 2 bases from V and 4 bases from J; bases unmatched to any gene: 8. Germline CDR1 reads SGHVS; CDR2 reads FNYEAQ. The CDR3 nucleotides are TGTGCCAGCAGCTTACCGTCCAGCGGGGGGTTCACCGGGGAGCTGTTTTTT. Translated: CASSLPSSGGFTGELFF.

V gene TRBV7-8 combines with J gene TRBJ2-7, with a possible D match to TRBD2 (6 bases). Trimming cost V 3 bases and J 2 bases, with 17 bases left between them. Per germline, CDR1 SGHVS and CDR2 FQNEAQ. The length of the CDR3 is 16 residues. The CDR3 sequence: CASSFSRVGGPYEQYF. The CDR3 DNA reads TGTGCCAGCAGCTTTTCACGAGTGGGGGGACCCTACGAGCAGTACTTC.

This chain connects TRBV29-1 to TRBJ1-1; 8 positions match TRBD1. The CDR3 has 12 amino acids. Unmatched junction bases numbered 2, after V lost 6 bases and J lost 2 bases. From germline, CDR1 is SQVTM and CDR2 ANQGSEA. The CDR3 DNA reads TGCAGCGTCGACAGGGGAAACACTGAAGCTTTCTTT. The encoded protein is CSVDRGNTEAFF. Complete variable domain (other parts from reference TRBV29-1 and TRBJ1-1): SAVISQKPSRDICQRGTSLTIQCQVDSQVTMMFWYRQQPGQSLTLIATANQGSEATYESGFVIDKFPISRPNLTFSTLTVSNMSPEDSSIYLCSVDRGNTEAFFGQGTRLTVV.

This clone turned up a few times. The CDR3 protein is CASSLGPGLAGGTYEQYF. The CDR3 nucleotides read TGTGCCAGCAGCCTTGGGCCGGGACTAGCGGGGGGAACCTACGAGCAGTACTTC. The V and J genes are TRBV9 and TRBJ2-7; 15 bases map to TRBD2. The CDR3 is 18 residues long. The junction had 10 bases not matched to a gene; V was cut back by 4 bases and J by 2 bases. Germline assignment: CDR1 SGDLS and CDR2 YYNGEE.

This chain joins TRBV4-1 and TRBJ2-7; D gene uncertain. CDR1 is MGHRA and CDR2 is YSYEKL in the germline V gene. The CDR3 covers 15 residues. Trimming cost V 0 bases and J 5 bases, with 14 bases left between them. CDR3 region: CASSQDTPGRHEQYF. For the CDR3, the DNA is TGCGCCAGCAGCCAAGATACGCCAGGCCGGCACGAGCAGTACTTC.

The CDR3 here is CASGGQGEAFF. The CDR3 DNA is TGTGCTAGTGGGGGACAGGGGGAAGCTTTCTTT. This sequence joins TRBV12-5 and TRBJ1-1, with 10 bases fitting TRBD1. V was pared by 6 bases and J by 8 bases, with 0 bases of the junction left unmatched. The CDR3 totals 11 residues. CDR1 is LGHNT and CDR2 is FRNRAP in the germline V gene.

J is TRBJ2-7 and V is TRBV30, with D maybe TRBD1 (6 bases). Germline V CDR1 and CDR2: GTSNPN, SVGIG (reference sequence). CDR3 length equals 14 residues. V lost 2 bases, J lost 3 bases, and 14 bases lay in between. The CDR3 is CAWSPDSRFYEQYF. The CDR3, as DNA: TGTGCCTGGAGTCCGGACAGTCGGTTCTACGAGCAGTACTTC.

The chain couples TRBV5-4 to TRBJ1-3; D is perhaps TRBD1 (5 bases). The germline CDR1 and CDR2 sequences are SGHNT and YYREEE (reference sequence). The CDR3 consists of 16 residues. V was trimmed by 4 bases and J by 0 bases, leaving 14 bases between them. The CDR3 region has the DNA TGTGCCAGCAGCCCCGGGGGACTGAACTCTGGAAACACCATATATTTT. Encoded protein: CASSPGGLNSGNTIYF.

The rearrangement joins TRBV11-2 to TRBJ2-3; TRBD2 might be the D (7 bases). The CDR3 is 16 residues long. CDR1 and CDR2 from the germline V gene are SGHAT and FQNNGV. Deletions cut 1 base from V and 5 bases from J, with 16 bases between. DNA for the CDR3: TGTGCCAGCAGCTTAGCATTTGCGGGGGCAGGAGATACGCAGTATTTT. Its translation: CASSLAFAGAGDTQYF. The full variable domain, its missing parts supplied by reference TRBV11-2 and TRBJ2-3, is EAGVAQSPRYKIIEKRQSVAFWCNPISGHATLYWYQQILGQGPKLLIQFQNNGVVDDSQLPKDRFSAERLKGVDSTLKIQPAKLEDSAVYLCASSLAFAGAGDTQYFGPGTRLTVL.